These 3 T cell receptor beta chains came from one sample sequenced in a study of shared clonotypes between healthy human individuals. The table came from immunoSEQ multiplex PCR; TCRdb's copy has only in-frame clones and leaves some out. This sample yields 450,000 to 650,000 clones, of which roughly four fifths are seen a single time; around 12% belongs to the top ten. The sequencing input was PBMCs. The receptors derive from a woman in her forties in good health. Some clones in this sample may be carry-over from other donors' samples.

The rearrangement joins TRBV27 to TRBJ2-7, with 8 bases matching TRBD2. Germline CDR1 MNHEY, CDR2 SMNVEV (reference sequence). The junction had 4 bases not matched to a gene; V was cut back by 2 bases and J by 4 bases. The CDR3 spans 14 residues. This chain's CDR3 is CASSLGLARYEQYF. In DNA form, the CDR3 reads TGTGCCAGCAGTTTAGGACTAGCTAGGTACGAGCAGTACTTC.

This clone has more than one count but fewer than ten. This likely traces to a read error, being one base from a far larger clone. The limits of the CDR3 on the DNA are not certain, so only TCRdb's listed CDR3 is given. This sample also contains other DNA sequences that code for the same CDR3. The rearrangement joins TRBV7-2 to TRBJ1-5; no check of the table's D call, TRBD1, against the DNA was made. The length of the CDR3 is 17 amino acids, counting both ends. Germline V gene data show CDR1 as SGHTA and CDR2 as FQGNSA. This CDR3 is CASSLVAGGSSNQPQHF.

This chain connects TRBV6-6 to TRBJ1-1; 12 bases fit TRBD1. The CDR3 is 13 residues long. With 6 bases clipped from V and 10 bases from J, the junction kept 6 bases outside the gene matches. Germline V CDR1 and CDR2: MNHNY, SVGAGI (reference sequence). The CDR3 sequence is CASRDRDRGPAFF. The CDR3 nucleotides are TGTGCCAGCAGGGACCGGGACAGGGGGCCAGCTTTCTTT.